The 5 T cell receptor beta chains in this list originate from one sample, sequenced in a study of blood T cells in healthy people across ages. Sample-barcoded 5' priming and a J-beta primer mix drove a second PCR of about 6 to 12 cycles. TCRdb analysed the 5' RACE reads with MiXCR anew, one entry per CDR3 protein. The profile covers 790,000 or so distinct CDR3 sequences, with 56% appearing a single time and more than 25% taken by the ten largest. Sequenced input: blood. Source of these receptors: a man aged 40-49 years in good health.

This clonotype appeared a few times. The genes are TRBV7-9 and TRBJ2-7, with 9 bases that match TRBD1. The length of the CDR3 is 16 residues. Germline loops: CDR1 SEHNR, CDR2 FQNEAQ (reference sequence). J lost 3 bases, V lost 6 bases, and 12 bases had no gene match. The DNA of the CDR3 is TGTGCCAGCAGTTTGACCCCCGGGACAGGGAACTACGAGCAGTACTTC. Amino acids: CASSLTPGTGNYEQYF.

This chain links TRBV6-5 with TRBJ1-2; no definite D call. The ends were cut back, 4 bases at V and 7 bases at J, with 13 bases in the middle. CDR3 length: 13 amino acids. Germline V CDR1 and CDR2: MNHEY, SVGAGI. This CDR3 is CASSFPGLGGYTF. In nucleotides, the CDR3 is TGTGCCAGCAGTTTCCCGGGTCTCGGTGGCTACACCTTC.

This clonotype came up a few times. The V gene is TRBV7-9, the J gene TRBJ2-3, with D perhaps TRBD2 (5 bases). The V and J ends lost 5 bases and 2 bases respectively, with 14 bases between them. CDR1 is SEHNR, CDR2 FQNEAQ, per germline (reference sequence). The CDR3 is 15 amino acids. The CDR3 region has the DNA TGTGCCAGCAGCGCGCGAGCTAGCAACACAGATACGCAGTATTTT. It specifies CASSARASNTDTQYF.

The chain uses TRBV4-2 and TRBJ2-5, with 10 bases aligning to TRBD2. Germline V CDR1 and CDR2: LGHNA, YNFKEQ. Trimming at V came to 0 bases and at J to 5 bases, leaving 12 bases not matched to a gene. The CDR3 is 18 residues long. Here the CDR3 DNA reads TGTGCCAGCAGCCAAGATCTTGGAGCGGGGGGGCTAGGGGAGACCCAGTACTTC. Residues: CASSQDLGAGGLGETQYF.

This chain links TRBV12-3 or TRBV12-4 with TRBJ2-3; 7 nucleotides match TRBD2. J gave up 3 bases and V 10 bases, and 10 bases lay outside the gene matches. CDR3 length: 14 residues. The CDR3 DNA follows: TGTGCCACCAAGTTTAGCGGGCTAACAGATACGCAGTATTTT. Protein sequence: CATKFSGLTDTQYF.